A selection of T cell receptor beta chains follows, all from one sample in a study of CD8 T cells in Susac syndrome. TCRdb independently ran MiXCR on the immunoSEQ multiplex PCR reads; one entry per CDR3 protein. The data show 170,000 or so distinct CDR3 sequences, approximately 95% seen once. Material: CD4+ T cells from PBMCs. The receptors here all came from a human donor with Susac syndrome. Both conserved end residues are part of each CDR3. D genes are given only for firm matches. Some rows mark clone size as missing; the rest say once, few, many or name a class of expanded clone.

TRBV29-1	TRBJ2-7	TRBD2	NA	TGCAGCGTTGCTGGGACTAGCTTTAGGTACGAGCAGTACTTC	CSVAGTSFRYEQYF
TRBV9	TRBJ2-2	TRBD2	NA	TGTGCCAGCAGCGTGTCTAGCGGGAGGGCTCGTGGCACCGGGGAGCTGTTTTTT	CASSVSSGRARGTGELFF
TRBV6-4	TRBJ1-1	NA	NA	TGTGCCAGCAGTGAATCCCTTAACACTGAAGCTTTCTTT	CASSESLNTEAFF
TRBV29-1	TRBJ2-7	TRBD1	NA	TGCAGCGTTGAACCAGGGGGCGGGGACGAGCAGTACTTC	CSVEPGGGDEQYF
TRBV20-1	TRBJ2-6	TRBD1	NA	TGCAGTGCAAGAAGACAGGGAACTCGCGGGGCCAACGTCCTGACTTTC	CSARRQGTRGANVLTF
TRBV6-5	TRBJ1-2	TRBD1	NA	TGTGCCAGCAAGGGACAGTTCGTGGGCTACACCTTC	CASKGQFVGYTF
TRBV20-1	TRBJ2-5	NA	NA	TGCAGTGCCGCGAGCCCCTTAGTTAATGAGCAAGAGACCCAGTACTTC	CSAASPLVNEQETQYF
TRBV29-1	TRBJ2-2	NA	few	TGCAGCGTTGATCCAGGGAACACCGGGGAGCTGTTTTTT	CSVDPGNTGELFF
TRBV13	TRBJ2-2	NA	NA	TGTGCCAGCGCCCCAGGACCAAACACCGGGGAGCTGTTTTTT	CASAPGPNTGELFF
TRBV5-1	TRBJ2-5	NA	NA	TGCGCCAGCAGCCGGACGGGGCAAACCCAAGAGACCCAGTACTTC	CASSRTGQTQETQYF
TRBV7-2	TRBJ2-5	NA	NA	TGTGCCAGCAGCTGGACTTTTCAAGAGACCCAGTACTTC	CASSWTFQETQYF
TRBV4-1	TRBJ1-2	NA	NA	TGCGCCAGCAGCCAAGACTATGGCTACACCTTC	CASSQDYGYTF
TRBV7-9	TRBJ2-7	NA	NA	TGTGCCAGCAGCTTGAACGTCTACGAGCAGTACTTC	CASSLNVYEQYF
TRBV20-1	TRBJ2-6	NA	NA	TGCAGTGCTAACCCGGGAGGGGCCAACGTCCTGACTTTC	CSANPGGANVLTF
TRBV14	TRBJ1-5	NA	NA	TGTGCCAGCAGGTCAGGCGGACTAAATCAGCCCCAGCATTTT	CASRSGGLNQPQHF
TRBV20-1	TRBJ1-4	NA	NA	TGCAGTGTAGTGGGGTCTAATGAAAAACTGTTTTTT	CSVVGSNEKLFF
TRBV4-3	TRBJ1-6	NA	NA	TGCGCCAGCAGCCGCACCACAGGGATGGTAAACTCACCCCTCCACTTT	CASSRTTGMVNSPLHF
TRBV5-1	TRBJ2-1	TRBD2	once	TGCGCCAGCAGCTTGGCCGCTAGCGGGGGGGCCTGGGATGAGCAGTTCTTC	CASSLAASGGAWDEQFF
TRBV5-1	TRBJ2-1	TRBD2	once	TGCGCCAGCAGCCTACCGGGACTAGCGACCCTCGGAGAGCAGTTCTTC	CASSLPGLATLGEQFF
TRBV5-6	TRBJ1-2	NA	once	TGTGCCAGCAGCTTGGCCGCGAGGGGATCGGGCTACACCTTC	CASSLAARGSGYTF
TRBV27	TRBJ2-1	NA	once	TGTGCCAGCAGTTTGTGGGGGACTGAGCAGTTCTTC	CASSLWGTEQFF